Below are 3 T cell receptor gamma chains sequenced from a single sample in a study of gammadelta T cells in human blood. TCRdb processed the RT-PCR reads again with the CATT caller. Counted here are over a hundred gamma-chain clones, less than 3% occurring once; the ten biggest clones make up 56%. The material sequenced was Vgamma9Vdelta2 gamma-delta T cells from infant blood. All receptors derive from a human donor.

By share, this clone counts as large (0.1 to 1%). The chain uses TRGV9 and TRGJP. Germline values: CDR1 GITISATS, CDR2 ISYDGTV (reference sequence). V lost 3 bases, J lost 17 bases, and 4 bases stayed unmatched. This CDR3 comprises 12 residues. CDR3 amino acids: CALWETEKIKVF. The CDR3, as DNA: TGTGCCTTGTGGGAGACCGAAAAAATCAAGGTATTT.

Comment on this clone: TCRdb's protein, taken from a much larger clone, differs from this DNA's translation at residue 3, likely owing to a read error; the protein displayed comes from the DNA. V gene TRGV9 combines with J gene TRGJP. CDR3 length: 16 residues. Germline CDR1 is GITISATS and CDR2 is ISYDGTV (reference sequence). For the CDR3, the DNA is TGTGCCTGGTGGGAGACCCAAGAGTTGGGCAAAAAAATCAAGGTATTT. Translation gives CAWWETQELGKKIKVF.

Concerning this clone: This likely traces to a read error, being one base from a far larger clone. The chain joins TRGV9 to TRGJ1 or TRGJ2. The J gene comes from matching the DNA to germline here; TCRdb lacks it. The CDR3 loop spans 12 amino acids. The germline CDR1 and CDR2 sequences are GITISATS and ISYDGTV (reference sequence). CDR3: CALWENYYKKLF. The DNA for the CDR3 is TGTGCATTGTGGGAGAATTATTATAAGAAACTCTTT.